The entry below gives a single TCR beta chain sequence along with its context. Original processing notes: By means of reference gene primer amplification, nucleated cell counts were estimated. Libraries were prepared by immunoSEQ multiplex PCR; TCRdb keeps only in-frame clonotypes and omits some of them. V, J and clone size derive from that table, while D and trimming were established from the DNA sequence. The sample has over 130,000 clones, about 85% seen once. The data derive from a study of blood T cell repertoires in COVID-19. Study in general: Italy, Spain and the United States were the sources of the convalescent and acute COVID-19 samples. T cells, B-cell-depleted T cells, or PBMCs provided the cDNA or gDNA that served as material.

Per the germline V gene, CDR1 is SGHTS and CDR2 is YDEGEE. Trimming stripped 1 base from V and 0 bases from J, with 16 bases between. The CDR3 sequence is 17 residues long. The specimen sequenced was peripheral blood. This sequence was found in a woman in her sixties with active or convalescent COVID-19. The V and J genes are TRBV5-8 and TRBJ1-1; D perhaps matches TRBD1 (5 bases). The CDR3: CASSLLVSGNMNTEAFF. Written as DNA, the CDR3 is TGTGCCAGCAGCTTGCTGGTGTCAGGGAACATGAACACTGAAGCTTTCTTT. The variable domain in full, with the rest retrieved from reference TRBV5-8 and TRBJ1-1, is EAGVTQSPTHLIKTRGQQATLRCSPISGHTSVYWYQQALGLGLQFLLWYDEGEERNRGNFPPRFSGRQFPNYSSELNVNALELEDSALYLCASSLLVSGNMNTEAFFGQGTRLTVV.